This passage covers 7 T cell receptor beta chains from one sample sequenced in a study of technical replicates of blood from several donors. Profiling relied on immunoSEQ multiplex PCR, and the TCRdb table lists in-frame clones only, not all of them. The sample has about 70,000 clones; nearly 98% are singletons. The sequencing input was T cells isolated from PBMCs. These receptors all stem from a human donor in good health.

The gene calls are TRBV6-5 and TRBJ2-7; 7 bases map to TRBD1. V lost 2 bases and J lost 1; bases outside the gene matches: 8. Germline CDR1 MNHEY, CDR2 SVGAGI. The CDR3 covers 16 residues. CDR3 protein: CASSYETGFSSYEQYF. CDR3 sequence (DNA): TGTGCCAGCAGTTACGAGACAGGGTTTTCGTCCTACGAGCAGTACTTC.

CDR3 DNA sequence: TGTGCCAGCAGCTTACGGTTTCCCTCCTACGAGCAGTACTTC. Protein product: CASSLRFPSYEQYF. The chain joins TRBV11-3 to TRBJ2-7; no clear D gene. The V end was cut by 2 bases, the J end by 0 bases, with 8 bases between. Germline V gene sequence: CDR1 SGHNT, CDR2 YENEEA. CDR3 length equals 14 residues.

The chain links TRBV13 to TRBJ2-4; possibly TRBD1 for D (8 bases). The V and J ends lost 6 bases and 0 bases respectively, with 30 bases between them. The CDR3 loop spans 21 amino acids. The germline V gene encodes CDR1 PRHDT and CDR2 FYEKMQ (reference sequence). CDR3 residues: CASRTGGGVLSIFLAKNIQYF. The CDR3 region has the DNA TGTGCCAGCAGAACAGGGGGAGGGGTCCTTTCCATCTTTCTAGCCAAAAACATTCAGTACTTC.

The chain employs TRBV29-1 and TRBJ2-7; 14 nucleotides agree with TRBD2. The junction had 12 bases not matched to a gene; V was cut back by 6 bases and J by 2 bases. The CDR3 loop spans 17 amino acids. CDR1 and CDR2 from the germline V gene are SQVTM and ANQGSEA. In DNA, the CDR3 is TGCAGCGTAACAGGGACTAGCGGGAGTGCGAGGGCCTACGAGCAGTACTTC. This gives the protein CSVTGTSGSARAYEQYF.

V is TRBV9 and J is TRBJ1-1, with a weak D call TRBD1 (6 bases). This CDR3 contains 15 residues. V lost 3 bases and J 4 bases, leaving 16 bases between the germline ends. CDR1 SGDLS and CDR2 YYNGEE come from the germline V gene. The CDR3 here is CASSALSGAGTEAFF. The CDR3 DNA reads TGTGCCAGCAGCGCATTATCAGGGGCGGGCACTGAAGCTTTCTTT.

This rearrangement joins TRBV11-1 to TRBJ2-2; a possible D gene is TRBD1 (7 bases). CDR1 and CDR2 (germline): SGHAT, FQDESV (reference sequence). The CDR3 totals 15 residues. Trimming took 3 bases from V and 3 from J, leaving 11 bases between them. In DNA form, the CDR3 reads TGTGCCAGCAGCTTCGGCAGGGGGGACACCGGGGAGCTGTTTTTT. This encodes CASSFGRGDTGELFF. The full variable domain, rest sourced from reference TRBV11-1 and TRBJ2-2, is EAEVAQSPRYKITEKSQAVAFWCDPISGHATLYWYRQILGQGPELLVQFQDESVVDDSQLPKDRFSAERLKGVDSTLKIQPAELGDSAMYLCASSFGRGDTGELFFGEGSRLTVL.

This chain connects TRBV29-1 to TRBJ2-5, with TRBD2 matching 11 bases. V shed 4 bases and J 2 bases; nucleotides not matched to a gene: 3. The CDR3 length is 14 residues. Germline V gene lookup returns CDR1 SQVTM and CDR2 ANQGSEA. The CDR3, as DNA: TGCAGCGTTGGACTAGCGGGAAGACAAGAGACCCAGTACTTC. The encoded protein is CSVGLAGRQETQYF.